This TCR beta chain was identified during a study of blood T cell repertoires in COVID-19. V lost 0 bases and J 1 base, leaving 7 bases between the germline ends. CDR1 and CDR2 (germline): SGHDT, YYEEEE. This CDR3 is 14 amino acids long. Generated by immunoSEQ multiplex PCR, the TCRdb table keeps only in-frame clones and is missing some. The sample includes around 130,000 clones, 60% to 80% seen only once; the top ten take roughly 7.3%. The material sequenced was peripheral blood. The TCR sequence derives from a human donor in a cohort sampled during active COVID-19. The rearrangement joins TRBV5-6 to TRBJ1-1; weak D call: TRBD1 (6 bases). The CDR3 reads CASSLGGQNTEAFF. Written as DNA, the CDR3 is TGTGCCAGCAGCTTGGGGGGGCAGAACACTGAAGCTTTCTTT.